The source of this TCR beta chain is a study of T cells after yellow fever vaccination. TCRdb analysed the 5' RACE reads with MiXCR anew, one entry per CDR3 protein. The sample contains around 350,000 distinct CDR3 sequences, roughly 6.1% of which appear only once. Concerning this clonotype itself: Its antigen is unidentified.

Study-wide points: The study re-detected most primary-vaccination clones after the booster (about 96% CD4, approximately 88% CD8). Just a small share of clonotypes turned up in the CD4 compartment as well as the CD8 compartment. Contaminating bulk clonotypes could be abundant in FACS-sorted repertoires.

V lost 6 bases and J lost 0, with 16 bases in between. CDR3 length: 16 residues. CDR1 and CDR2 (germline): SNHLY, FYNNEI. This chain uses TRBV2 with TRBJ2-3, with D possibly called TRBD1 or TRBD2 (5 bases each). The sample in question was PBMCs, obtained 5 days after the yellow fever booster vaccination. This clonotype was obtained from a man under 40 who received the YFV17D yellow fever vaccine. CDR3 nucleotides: TGTGCCAGCAGACACCCCCGGGACCGGAGCACAGATACGCAGTATTTT. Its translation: CASRHPRDRSTDTQYF.